This entry describes one T cell receptor (beta chain). Some clones are missing from TCRdb's copy, which holds only in-frame ones; the method was immunoSEQ multiplex PCR. The sample contains about 48,000 clones, about 86% of which appear only once. This record comes from a study of radiotherapy plus CTLA-4 blockade in lung cancer. The CDR3 has 13 residues. V lost 7 bases and J lost 2; bases outside the gene matches: 5. CDR1 and CDR2 from the germline V gene are MNHNY and SVGAGI (reference sequence). The TCR sequence derives from a human donor with non-small cell lung cancer that progressed on radiotherapy plus ipilimumab. Some clones in this sample may be carry-over from other donors' samples. Sequencing was performed on peripheral blood, taken from a patient treated with radiotherapy plus ipilimumab. The chain employs TRBV6-6 and TRBJ2-7, with 7 bases that match TRBD1. The CDR3 DNA is TGTGCCAGCAACCGGGACAGCCCCTACGAGCAGTACTTC. This sequence encodes CASNRDSPYEQYF.